This TCR beta chain was captured in a study of T cell repertoires in cytomegalovirus infection. The CDR3 is 14 residues long. V lost 2 bases and J 4 bases, leaving 11 bases between the germline ends. TCRdb itself ran the reads through MiXCR, one entry per CDR3 protein. The top ten hold 13% of the sample, which has 340,000 or so distinct CDR3 sequences, roughly 25% seen once. On this clonotype itself: What it recognizes is unknown.

General study findings and limits: The ex vivo response was dominated by HLA-C-restricted CMV-specific TCR beta clonotypes.

The chain employs TRBV12-3 or TRBV12-4 and TRBJ2-5; the D is unclear. The clonotype comes from a human donor in good health (CMV status not recorded). Some clones in this sample may be carry-over from other donors' samples. The sequencing used cultured PBMCs, collected from culture after CMV antigen stimulation. CDR3 loop: CASSLSLGLETQYF. CDR3 nucleotide sequence: TGTGCCAGCAGTTTAAGCTTGGGGTTAGAGACCCAGTACTTC.